This T cell receptor beta chain was profiled in a study of monozygotic twins with inflammatory bowel disease. Every TCR library consumed approximately 3,500 ng of total RNA. TCRdb re-analyzed the 5' RACE reads; it lists each CDR3 protein once, without DNA. The sample totals 200,000 to 250,000 distinct CDR3 sequences; its top ten clones hold roughly 1.5%. Germline assignment: CDR1 SGHKS and CDR2 YYEKEE (reference sequence). This CDR3 region has 13 residues. Sequenced input: blood. This receptor was taken from a human donor with ulcerative colitis or Crohn's disease, or a healthy co-twin of an affected twin (not recorded which). The chain is built from TRBV5-5 and TRBJ1-1; TCRdb's D call, TRBD1, is unchecked because there is no DNA. CDR3 in amino acids: CASSYGTDTDAFF.